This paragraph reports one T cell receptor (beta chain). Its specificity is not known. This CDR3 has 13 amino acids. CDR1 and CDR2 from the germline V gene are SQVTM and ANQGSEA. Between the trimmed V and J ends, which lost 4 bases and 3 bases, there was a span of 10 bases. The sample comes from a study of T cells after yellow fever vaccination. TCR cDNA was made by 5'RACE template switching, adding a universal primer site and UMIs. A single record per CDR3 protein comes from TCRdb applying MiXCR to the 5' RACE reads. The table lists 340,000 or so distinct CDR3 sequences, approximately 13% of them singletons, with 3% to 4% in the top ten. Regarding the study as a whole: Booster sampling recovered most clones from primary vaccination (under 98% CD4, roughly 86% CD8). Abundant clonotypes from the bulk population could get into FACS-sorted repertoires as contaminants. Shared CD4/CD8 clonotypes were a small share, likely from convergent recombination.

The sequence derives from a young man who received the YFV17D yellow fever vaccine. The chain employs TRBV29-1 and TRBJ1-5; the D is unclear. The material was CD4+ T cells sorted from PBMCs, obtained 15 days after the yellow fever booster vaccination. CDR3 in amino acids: CSVGFRNNQPQHF. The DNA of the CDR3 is TGCAGCGTTGGGTTCAGGAACAATCAGCCCCAGCATTTT. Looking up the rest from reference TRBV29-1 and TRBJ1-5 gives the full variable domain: SAVISQKPSRDICQRGTSLTIQCQVDSQVTMMFWYRQQPGQSLTLIATANQGSEATYESGFVIDKFPISRPNLTFSTLTVSNMSPEDSSIYLCSVGFRNNQPQHFGDGTRLSIL.